The rows below give T cell receptor beta chains drawn from one sample of a study of blood T cells in healthy people across ages. From the 5' RACE reads, TCRdb called clonotypes with MiXCR, one entry per CDR3 protein. This table has about 640,000 distinct CDR3 sequences, roughly 53% appearing once. The sequenced material came from blood. These TCRs come from a man in his 60s in good health. CDR3s include the opening cysteine and the closing phenylalanine or tryptophan. The D gene is left open where the match is weak. Expanded clones are given a class, and other clones once, few, many or no size at all.

DNA | CDR3 | D | J | size | V
TGTGCCAGCAGCTTAGTCGGGGGGGCCGGGTACCAAGAGACCCAGTACTTC | CASSLVGGAGYQETQYF | TRBD2 | TRBJ2-5 | NA | TRBV7-6
TGCGCCAGCAGCATCCGACGGGACCAGGTGTACAATGAGCAGTTCTTC | CASSIRRDQVYNEQFF | NA | TRBJ2-1 | NA | TRBV4-1
TGTGCTAGTGGTCCCGGCGGGGGGATTACCTACGAGCAGTACTTC | CASGPGGGITYEQYF | TRBD2 | TRBJ2-7 | NA | TRBV12-5
TGTGCCAGCTCACCAGTGAATTACGGGGATGAGCAGTTCTTC | CASSPVNYGDEQFF | NA | TRBJ2-1 | NA | TRBV18
TGTGCCAGCAGCTCCCGGGGTAGGCAGGGATTATCTGATGAGCAGTTCTTC | CASSSRGRQGLSDEQFF | NA | TRBJ2-1 | NA | TRBV7-6
TGCGCCAGCAGCTTCGACAACGCCTACGAGCAGTACTTC | CASSFDNAYEQYF | NA | TRBJ2-7 | NA | TRBV5-1
TGTGCCAGCAGCTTAATGACAGGAGGCACAGATACGCAGTATTTT | CASSLMTGGTDTQYF | NA | TRBJ2-3 | few | TRBV7-2
TGCAGTGTCAGGACGGGGGTAGATACGCAGTATTTT | CSVRTGVDTQYF | NA | TRBJ2-3 | NA | TRBV20-1
TGCAGTGCAAAGAGTGAGGGATCCTACGAGCAGTACTTC | CSAKSEGSYEQYF | NA | TRBJ2-7 | NA | TRBV20-1
TGTGCCAGCAGCCCTCGACAGGGGAACACTGAAGCTTTCTTT | CASSPRQGNTEAFF | TRBD1 | TRBJ1-1 | many | TRBV4-2
TGTGCCAGCAGCCGAGATGGGGTCGGGGAGCTGTTTTTT | CASSRDGVGELFF | NA | TRBJ2-2 | few | TRBV7-2